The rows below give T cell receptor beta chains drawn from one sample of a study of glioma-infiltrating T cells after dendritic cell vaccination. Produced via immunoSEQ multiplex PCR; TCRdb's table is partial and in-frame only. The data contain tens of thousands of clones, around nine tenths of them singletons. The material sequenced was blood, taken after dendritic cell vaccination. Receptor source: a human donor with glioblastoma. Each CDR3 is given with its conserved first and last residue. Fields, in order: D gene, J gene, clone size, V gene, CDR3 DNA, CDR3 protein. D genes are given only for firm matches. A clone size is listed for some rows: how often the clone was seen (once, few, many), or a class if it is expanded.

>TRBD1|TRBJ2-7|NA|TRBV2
TGTGCCAGCCGAGCACCGGGACAGATAGACTACGAGCAGTACTTC
CASRAPGQIDYEQYF
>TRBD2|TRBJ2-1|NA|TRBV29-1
TGCAGCGCCAAAGGGACTAGCGGGGGCCTCTCCTACAATGAGCAGTTCTTC
CSAKGTSGGLSYNEQFF
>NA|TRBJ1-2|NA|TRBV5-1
TGCGCCAGCAGCAAGGGGGAGTTCGCTAGCTATGGCTACACCTTC
CASSKGEFASYGYTF
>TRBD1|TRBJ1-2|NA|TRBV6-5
TGTGCCAGCAGTTACTCGTACAGGGGGAACTATGGCTACACCTTC
CASSYSYRGNYGYTF
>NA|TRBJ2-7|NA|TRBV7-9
TGTGCCAGCAGCCCCGAGCTGGGCTTTCAGGGCTACGAGCAGTACTTC
CASSPELGFQGYEQYF
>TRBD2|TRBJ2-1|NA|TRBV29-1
TGCAGCGTTGAAGAGGTAGCGGGAGGCCTAGACAATGAGCAGTTCTTC
CSVEEVAGGLDNEQFF
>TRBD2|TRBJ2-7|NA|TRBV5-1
TGCGCCAGCAGCCTAAAGGGACTAGCGGGTCTTGGGGGAACCTACGAGCAGTACTTC
CASSLKGLAGLGGTYEQYF
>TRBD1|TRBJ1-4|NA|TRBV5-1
TGCGCCAGCAGCTTAACGACAGGGATTGCAACTAATGAAAAACTGTTTTTT
CASSLTTGIATNEKLFF
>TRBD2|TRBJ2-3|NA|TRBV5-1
TGCGCCACCCAGGGAGGGACAGATACGCAGTATTTT
CATQGGTDTQYF
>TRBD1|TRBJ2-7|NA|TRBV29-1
TGCAGCGTTGTAAGGACAGGTGGCGAGCAGTACTTC
CSVVRTGGEQYF
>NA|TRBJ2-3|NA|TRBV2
TGTGCCAGCAGACTAACTAGAGATACGCAGTATTTT
CASRLTRDTQYF
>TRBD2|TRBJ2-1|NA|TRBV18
TGTGCCAGCTCACCTGGCAGCGGGAGGGCCCGAAGCTCCTACAATGAGCAGTTCTTC
CASSPGSGRARSSYNEQFF
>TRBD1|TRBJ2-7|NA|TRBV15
TGTGCCACCAGCTTCGGACAGGGTACCTACGAGCAGTACTTC
CATSFGQGTYEQYF
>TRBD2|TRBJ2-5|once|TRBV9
TGTGCCAGCAGTAGCGGGAGGAGGATGGGACAAGAGACCCAGTACTTC
CASSSGRRMGQETQYF
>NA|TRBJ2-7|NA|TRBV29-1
TGCAGCGTTGAAGAGGCAGGGAGGTACGAGCAGTACTTC
CSVEEAGRYEQYF
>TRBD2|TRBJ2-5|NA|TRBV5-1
TGCGCCAGCAGCCGGGGGGGGCCAGAAGAGACCCAGTACTTC
CASSRGGPEETQYF
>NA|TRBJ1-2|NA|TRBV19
TGTGCCAGTAGTATAGAGGGACACCCCTATGGCTACACCTTC
CASSIEGHPYGYTF
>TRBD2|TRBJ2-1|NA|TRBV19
TGTGCCAGTAACCAACAGACTAGCGGGGGAACCTACAATGAGCAGTTCTTC
CASNQQTSGGTYNEQFF
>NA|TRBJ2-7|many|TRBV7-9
TGTGCCAGCAGCGCGACAGCGTACGAGCAGTACTTC
CASSATAYEQYF
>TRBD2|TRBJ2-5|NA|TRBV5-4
TGTGCCAGCAGCACGGGGGGGAAAGAGACCCAGTACTTC
CASSTGGKETQYF
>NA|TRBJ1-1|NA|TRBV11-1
TGTGCCAGCAGCGTATTTTGGGGCGTTACTGAAGCTTTCTTT
CASSVFWGVTEAFF
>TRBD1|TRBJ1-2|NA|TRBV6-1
TGTGCCAGCATCTGGACAGGGGGCTATGGCTACACCTTC
CASIWTGGYGYTF
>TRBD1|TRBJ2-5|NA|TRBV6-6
TGTGCCAGCAGACAGGGGGCAGCAGAGACCCAGTACTTC
CASRQGAAETQYF
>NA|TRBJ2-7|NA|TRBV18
TGTGCCAGCTCACTAGACCTAGGTGGCGAGCAGTACTTC
CASSLDLGGEQYF
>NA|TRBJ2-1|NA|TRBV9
TGTGCCAGCAGCGTAGCCGTCCGGTCCAACCGAGGGAGTGAGCAGTTCTTC
CASSVAVRSNRGSEQFF
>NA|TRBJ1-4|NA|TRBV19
TGTGCCAGTAGTATAACGGCGGCTAATGAAAAACTGTTTTTT
CASSITAANEKLFF
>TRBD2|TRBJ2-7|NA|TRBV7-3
TGTGCCAGCAGCCCCGCTAGCGGGAGAATCTACGAGCAGTACTTC
CASSPASGRIYEQYF
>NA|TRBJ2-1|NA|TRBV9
TGTGCCAGCAGCGTAGCTTCAGGATACAATGAGCAGTTCTTC
CASSVASGYNEQFF
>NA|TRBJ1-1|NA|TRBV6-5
TGTGCCAGCAGTTACGGACAGTTTGGGGCTGAAGCTTTCTTT
CASSYGQFGAEAFF
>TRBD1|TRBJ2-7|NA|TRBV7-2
TGTGCCAGCAGCGCGGGACAGGGACTCTCCTACGAGCAGTACTTC
CASSAGQGLSYEQYF
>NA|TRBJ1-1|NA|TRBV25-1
TGTGCCAGCAGGACGGGTTCTTCTGAAGCTTTCTTT
CASRTGSSEAFF
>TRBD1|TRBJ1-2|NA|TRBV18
TGTGCCAGCTCTCCCTTTGTTGGACAGGGCAATGGCTACACCTTC
CASSPFVGQGNGYTF
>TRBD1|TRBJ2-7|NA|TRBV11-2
TGTGCCAGCAGCCCCCTGGGACAGGGGGCCTACGAGCAGTACTTC
CASSPLGQGAYEQYF
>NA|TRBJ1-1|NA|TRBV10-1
TGCGCCACCCTCCCCGGGGGGTACGGGTACGACACTGAAGCTTTCTTT
CATLPGGYGYDTEAFF
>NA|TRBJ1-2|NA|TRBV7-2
TGTGCCAGCAGCCCCAGACAGTCCGGCTACACCTTC
CASSPRQSGYTF
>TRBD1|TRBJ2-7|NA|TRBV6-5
TGTGCCAGCAGTTACCCACAGGGGGCTTCCTACGAGCAGTACTTC
CASSYPQGASYEQYF
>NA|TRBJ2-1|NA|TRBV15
TGTGCCACCAGCAGAGATTCGGCGGGAACCAATGAGCAGTTCTTC
CATSRDSAGTNEQFF
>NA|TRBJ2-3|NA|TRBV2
TGTGCCAGCGAGGGAGTTTTCATAGATACGCAGTATTTT
CASEGVFIDTQYF
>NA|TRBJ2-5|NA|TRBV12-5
TGTGCTAGTGGCGGCGACCCTGGACATGGTGGGGAGACCCAGTACTTC
CASGGDPGHGGETQYF
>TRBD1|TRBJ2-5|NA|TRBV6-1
TGTGCCAGCAGTGAGGGAAACAGGGGGCTGAGGGAGACCCAGTACTTC
CASSEGNRGLRETQYF
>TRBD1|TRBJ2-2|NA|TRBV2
TGTGCCAGCAGTGTTCGGCAGGGGGACACCGGGGAGCTGTTTTTT
CASSVRQGDTGELFF